This T cell receptor beta chain came from a study of lymphopenia after photon versus proton radiotherapy. Between the trimmed V and J ends, which lost 5 bases and 7 bases, there was a span of 18 bases. The CDR3 runs to 15 residues. Germline V gene sequence: CDR1 SGHVS, CDR2 FQNEAQ. Findings and limits, study-wide: Only patients who died were analyzed for survival; proton advantage is unproven. Relative stability marked proton patients; photon patients lost diversity and naive cells. After the lymphocyte nadir, photon-treated repertoires showed oligoclonal expansion, especially of CD8+ Temra cells.

As to this clone: The antigen is undetermined.

Only in-frame clones appear in the TCRdb table, and some are missing; sequencing was by immunoSEQ multiplex PCR. The sample yields tens of thousands of clones, approximately 91% seen once. This receptor was taken from a woman in her seventies with pancreatic cancer. The genes are TRBV7-8 and TRBJ2-1; possibly TRBD2 for D (7 bases). Sequenced material: peripheral blood, taken from a patient treated with photon-based radiotherapy. CDR3 residues: CASSELAGEGNEQFF. Written as DNA, the CDR3 is TGTGCCAGCAGCGAACTTGCAGGGGAGGGGAATGAGCAGTTCTTC.